A single TCR beta chain is shown here with its context. No antigen is known for it. This sample is part of a study of cytomegalovirus exposure and HLA in healthy donors. Study-wide results and limits: Excluded: some indistinguishable V segments such as TRBV6-2 and TRBV6-3. Testing in vitro showed a few CMV-associated chains specific for CMV antigens. Previously analyzed data showed that most TCR beta V segments were productive at a frequency of about 87% or about 30%.

The V and J ends lost 0 bases and 3 bases respectively, with 9 bases between them. This CDR3 is built from 14 residues. Germline V CDR1 and CDR2: SGHRS, YFSETQ. The PCR contained 60 Vbeta and 13 Jbeta primers. The table came from immunoSEQ multiplex PCR; TCRdb's copy has only in-frame clones and leaves some out. The repertoire holds some 250,000 clones, with 82% as singletons. Material for sequencing was PBMCs. The rearrangement uses TRBV5-1 and TRBJ1-2; D gene unclear. This TCR derives from a woman aged 40 to 50 in good health and CMV-seropositive. The DNA of the CDR3 is TGCGCCAGCAGCTTGGGCCCCCAGGACTATGGCTACACCTTC. This encodes CASSLGPQDYGYTF.